A selection of T cell receptor beta chains follows, all from one sample in a study of blood T cell repertoires in COVID-19. Libraries were prepared by immunoSEQ multiplex PCR; TCRdb keeps only in-frame clonotypes and omits some of them. Seen here are 300,000 to 450,000 clones, roughly 90% observed once, and the top ten hold 0.95% to 1.1%. Specimen: PBMCs or T cells enriched from blood (not recorded which). Receptor source: a woman in her 30s who had been exposed to COVID-19. The CDR3 runs from the conserved cysteine through the conserved F or W. The order of the fields is J gene, V gene, D gene, clone size, CDR3 DNA, CDR3 protein. D genes are given only for firm matches. The size of a clone is reported for some rows only, either as once, few or many, or as a class for expanded clones.

j_gene: TRBJ2-1; v_gene: TRBV12-3/TRBV12-4; d_gene: TRBD1; abundance: NA; CDR3nt: TGTGCCAGCAGTAAACAGGGGAGTGAGCAGTTCTTC; CDR3aa: CASSKQGSEQFF
j_gene: TRBJ2-1; v_gene: TRBV25-1; d_gene: NA; abundance: NA; CDR3nt: TGTGCCAGCAATCTGGCGGCCAAGCAGTTCTTC; CDR3aa: CASNLAAKQFF
j_gene: TRBJ2-7; v_gene: TRBV3-1/TRBV3-2; d_gene: TRBD2; abundance: NA; CDR3nt: TGTGCCAGCAGCCAAGAGCTAGCGGGAATCTACGAGCAGTACTTC; CDR3aa: CASSQELAGIYEQYF
j_gene: TRBJ1-1; v_gene: TRBV27; d_gene: TRBD1; abundance: NA; CDR3nt: TGTGCCAGCAGTCACGGGACAGGGAGGTACACTGAAGCTTTCTTT; CDR3aa: CASSHGTGRYTEAFF
j_gene: TRBJ2-4; v_gene: TRBV20-1; d_gene: TRBD2; abundance: NA; CDR3nt: TGCAGTGCTAGTACTGGCCCGGGGGGAAACATTCAGTACTTC; CDR3aa: CSASTGPGGNIQYF
j_gene: TRBJ2-7; v_gene: TRBV2; d_gene: NA; abundance: NA; CDR3nt: TGTGCCAGCAACTACAAGGACTACGAGCAGTACTTC; CDR3aa: CASNYKDYEQYF
j_gene: TRBJ1-2; v_gene: TRBV5-1; d_gene: NA; abundance: NA; CDR3nt: TGCGCCAGCAGCCCTGTAGACTATGGCTACACCTTC; CDR3aa: CASSPVDYGYTF
j_gene: TRBJ1-5; v_gene: TRBV28; d_gene: NA; abundance: NA; CDR3nt: TGTGCCAGCAGACTACCGACGGGTCAGCCCCAGCATTTT; CDR3aa: CASRLPTGQPQHF
j_gene: TRBJ1-5; v_gene: TRBV9; d_gene: TRBD1; abundance: NA; CDR3nt: TGTGCCAGCAGCCCACAGGGGAGCAATCAGCCCCAGCATTTT; CDR3aa: CASSPQGSNQPQHF
j_gene: TRBJ2-1; v_gene: TRBV7-3; d_gene: NA; abundance: NA; CDR3nt: TGTGCCAGCAGCCTGGGACTCTCCCATGAGCAGTTCTTC; CDR3aa: CASSLGLSHEQFF
j_gene: TRBJ1-1; v_gene: TRBV27; d_gene: TRBD1; abundance: NA; CDR3nt: TGTGCCAGCAGTCTGTACCGGGACAGTGAAGCTTTCTTT; CDR3aa: CASSLYRDSEAFF
j_gene: TRBJ1-2; v_gene: TRBV30; d_gene: NA; abundance: NA; CDR3nt: TGTGCCTGGAGCCCCGGAGAGGGCTACACCTTC; CDR3aa: CAWSPGEGYTF
j_gene: TRBJ1-2; v_gene: TRBV28; d_gene: NA; abundance: NA; CDR3nt: TGTGCCAGCAACCTACAAGGAGTTAACTATGGCTACACCTTC; CDR3aa: CASNLQGVNYGYTF
j_gene: TRBJ2-7; v_gene: TRBV23-1; d_gene: TRBD1; abundance: NA; CDR3nt: TGCGCCAGCATCTGCGGGGGACAGGGGGTTGTAGGCGAGCAGTACTTC; CDR3aa: CASICGGQGVVGEQYF
j_gene: TRBJ2-2; v_gene: TRBV9; d_gene: TRBD2; abundance: NA; CDR3nt: TGTGCCAGCAGCCCGCCGGCCGGGACTAGCGGGACCGGGGAGCTGTTTTTT; CDR3aa: CASSPPAGTSGTGELFF
j_gene: TRBJ2-1; v_gene: TRBV10-3; d_gene: TRBD2; abundance: NA; CDR3nt: TGTGCCATCAGTGACCCCGGACTAGCGGGAAGCGATGAGCAGTTCTTC; CDR3aa: CAISDPGLAGSDEQFF
j_gene: TRBJ1-6; v_gene: TRBV5-6; d_gene: NA; abundance: NA; CDR3nt: TGTGCCAGCAGCTTGGACAGCGGGGCTAATTCACCCCTCCACTTT; CDR3aa: CASSLDSGANSPLHF
j_gene: TRBJ2-7; v_gene: TRBV7-3; d_gene: TRBD1; abundance: once; CDR3nt: TGTGCCAGCAGCTCTGACAGGGGGCGGGTCGAGCAGTACTTC; CDR3aa: CASSSDRGRVEQYF
j_gene: TRBJ1-5; v_gene: TRBV5-1; d_gene: NA; abundance: NA; CDR3nt: TGCGCCAGCAGCGTCGACAGAAACGACAATCAGCCCCAGCATTTT; CDR3aa: CASSVDRNDNQPQHF
j_gene: TRBJ2-7; v_gene: TRBV28; d_gene: TRBD2; abundance: NA; CDR3nt: TGTGCCAGCAGCTCCGGGGGGACTAGAGTCTACGAGCAGTACTTC; CDR3aa: CASSSGGTRVYEQYF
j_gene: TRBJ2-7; v_gene: TRBV11-2; d_gene: TRBD2; abundance: NA; CDR3nt: TGTGCCAGCAGCCGGGGGGGGTACGAGCAGTACTTC; CDR3aa: CASSRGGYEQYF
j_gene: TRBJ1-5; v_gene: TRBV5-6; d_gene: TRBD1; abundance: NA; CDR3nt: TGTGCCAGCAGCTCCACAGGGGTTAGCAATCAGCCCCAGCATTTT; CDR3aa: CASSSTGVSNQPQHF
j_gene: TRBJ2-3; v_gene: TRBV9; d_gene: TRBD1; abundance: NA; CDR3nt: TGTGCCAGCAGCCCCGCAGGGGGCTTTGGCACAGATACGCAGTATTTT; CDR3aa: CASSPAGGFGTDTQYF
j_gene: TRBJ1-2; v_gene: TRBV6-2/TRBV6-3; d_gene: NA; abundance: NA; CDR3nt: TGTGCCAGCAGTTACCTCGGTGGCTACACCTTC; CDR3aa: CASSYLGGYTF
j_gene: TRBJ2-1; v_gene: TRBV27; d_gene: TRBD2; abundance: NA; CDR3nt: TGTGCCAGCAGTTTAAGGGGGAACCCCCTACTAGCGGGAGGGGATAATGAGCAGTTCTTC; CDR3aa: CASSLRGNPLLAGGDNEQFF
j_gene: TRBJ2-6; v_gene: TRBV28; d_gene: NA; abundance: NA; CDR3nt: TGTGCCAGCAGTTTATACGTAGCGGCCAACGTCCTGACTTTC; CDR3aa: CASSLYVAANVLTF
j_gene: TRBJ1-2; v_gene: TRBV28; d_gene: NA; abundance: NA; CDR3nt: TGTGCCAGCAGAACCCCGGACAGCTATGGCTACACCTTC; CDR3aa: CASRTPDSYGYTF
j_gene: TRBJ2-3; v_gene: TRBV28; d_gene: TRBD1; abundance: NA; CDR3nt: TGTGCCAGCATACTCGACAGGGGGTACACAGATACGCAGTATTTT; CDR3aa: CASILDRGYTDTQYF